Below, 29 T cell receptor beta chains from the same sample are listed, as sequenced in a study of T cell responses to AZD1222 COVID-19 vaccine. The method was immunoSEQ multiplex PCR; TCRdb's version includes in-frame clones alone and lacks a portion of them. The data contain some 110,000 clones, more than 70% of them seen just once; the ten biggest clones take up approximately 18%. The specimen was peripheral blood, collected 28 days after the second AZD1222 dose. The receptors come from an adult who received the AZD1222 COVID-19 vaccine.

The chain links TRBV5-4 to TRBJ2-1, with 14 bases identical to TRBD2. The CDR3 contains 16 residues. Germline V lookup: CDR1 SGHNT, CDR2 YYREEE (reference sequence). V lost 4 bases to trimming and J lost 9 bases; unmatched junction nucleotides: 9. CDR3 nucleotides: TGTGCCAGCAGCGCCGGGACTAGCGGGAGTCCGGTTGAGCAGTTCTTC. It yields the protein CASSAGTSGSPVEQFF. The whole variable domain, remainder taken from reference TRBV5-4 and TRBJ2-1, is ETGVTQSPTHLIKTRGQQVTLRCSSQSGHNTVSWYQQALGQGPQFIFQYYREEENGRGNFPPRFSGLQFPNYSSELNVNALELDDSALYLCASSAGTSGSPVEQFFGPGTRLTVL.

This clone was recorded once. This chain uses TRBV27 with TRBJ2-7; D may be TRBD2 (6 bases). Germline loops: CDR1 MNHEY, CDR2 SMNVEV (reference sequence). V lost 2 bases, J lost 3 bases, and 8 bases lay in between. CDR3 length equals 13 residues. The CDR3 DNA reads TGTGCCAGCAGTTTAGGTAGCGGCTACGAGCAGTACTTC. Its protein product is CASSLGSGYEQYF.

This clone showed up just once. J is TRBJ1-3 and V is TRBV7-2; D call uncertain. Germline CDR1 reads SGHTA; CDR2 reads FQGNSA. The germline V and J ends were trimmed by 1 base and 0 bases, with 10 bases remaining between them. CDR3 size: 16 residues. CDR3 coding DNA: TGTGCCAGCAGCTTAGGACACCTCAGCTCTGGAAACACCATATATTTT. Translated: CASSLGHLSSGNTIYF.

The chain joins TRBV12-3 or TRBV12-4 to TRBJ1-6; no clear D gene. The CDR3 extends over 13 amino acids. V was shortened by 6 bases and J by 6 bases, with 9 bases between the two germline ends. The DNA for the CDR3 is TGTGCCAGCAGCCGGACCGGTAATTCACCCCTCCACTTT. Encoded protein: CASSRTGNSPLHF.

This chain joins TRBV6-5 and TRBJ2-7; D call uncertain. CDR1 MNHEY and CDR2 SVGAGI come from the germline V gene. V lost 8 bases and J lost 7, with 15 bases in between. CDR3 length equals 12 residues. The CDR3 protein is CASGDGMLEQYF. CDR3 in DNA: TGTGCCAGCGGAGACGGCATGTTAGAGCAGTACTTC.

This chain uses TRBV27 with TRBJ2-2; D is uncertain. CDR3 length equals 13 residues. Trimming removed 6 bases at V and 4 bases at J, with 9 bases between. Germline CDR1 reads MNHEY; CDR2 reads SMNVEV (reference sequence). The CDR3, as DNA: TGTGCCAGCAGAGAGTACAGCACCGGGGAGCTGTTTTTT. As protein: CASREYSTGELFF.

This clone was picked up one time. The chain carries TRBV10-2 and TRBJ2-5; TRBD1 matches 8 bases. The CDR3 is made up of 15 amino acids. From germline, CDR1 is WSHSY and CDR2 SAAADI. V was clipped by 6 bases and J by 5 bases; unmatched bases: 11. The chain's CDR3 is CASRPTGVPSETQYF. CDR3 DNA sequence: TGCGCCAGCAGACCGACAGGGGTCCCCTCGGAGACCCAGTACTTC.

V is TRBV19 and J is TRBJ2-7, with 7 bases that match TRBD1. The CDR3 sequence is 16 residues long. The J segment lost 0 bases and the V segment lost 5 bases, leaving 10 bases of the junction unmatched. Germline values: CDR1 LNHDA, CDR2 SQIVND (reference sequence). The CDR3 nucleotides read TGTGCCAGTAGTCACCCGGGACAGCAGAGCTCCTACGAGCAGTACTTC. The encoded protein is CASSHPGQQSSYEQYF.

The chain joins TRBV7-9 to TRBJ1-5; no clear D gene. The CDR3 covers 13 residues. Looked up from germline, CDR1 is SEHNR and CDR2 is FQNEAQ (reference sequence). V was trimmed by 1 base and J by 5 bases, leaving 6 bases between them. CDR3 sequence: CASSLGVDQPQHF. The CDR3 DNA follows: TGTGCCAGCAGCTTAGGGGTTGATCAGCCCCAGCATTTT.

The chain couples TRBV6-5 to TRBJ2-7; D is possibly TRBD1 (5 bases). The V end lost 6 bases, the J end lost 2 bases, and 8 bases lay between the germline ends. The CDR3 contains 12 residues. Germline V gene data show CDR1 as MNHEY and CDR2 as SVGAGI. In nucleotides, the CDR3 is TGTGCCAGCAGGGACAATGCCTACGAGCAGTACTTC. Translating gives CASRDNAYEQYF.

The rearrangement joins TRBV7-9 to TRBJ1-4, with D maybe TRBD1 (5 bases). The CDR3 runs to 17 residues. Germline assignment: CDR1 SEHNR and CDR2 FQNEAQ (reference sequence). V dropped 3 bases and J dropped 1 base, with 15 bases sitting between them. The CDR3, as DNA: TGTGCCAGCAGCTTGGGCAGGGTCGGGGTAACTAATGAAAAACTGTTTTTT. It is translated as CASSLGRVGVTNEKLFF.

J is TRBJ2-2 and V is TRBV4-1, with D perhaps TRBD2 (5 bases). V was clipped by 2 bases and J by 8 bases, with 9 bases between them. Germline V gene sequence: CDR1 MGHRA, CDR2 YSYEKL. The CDR3 runs to 13 residues. The CDR3: CASSQFGKGELFF. CDR3 bases: TGCGCCAGCAGCCAATTCGGGAAAGGGGAGCTGTTTTTT.

J is TRBJ1-2 and V is TRBV6-6; 9 bases align to TRBD1. Germline CDR1 reads MNHNY; CDR2 reads SVGAGI (reference sequence). The CDR3 contains 17 residues. Unmatched junction bases numbered 13, after V lost 6 bases and J lost 2 bases. Here the CDR3 DNA reads TGTGCCAGCAGCCGAGACCGAACAGGGGGCAGGAACTATGGCTACACCTTC. Translation: CASSRDRTGGRNYGYTF.

V is TRBV24-1 and J is TRBJ2-1, with D possibly being TRBD2 (5 bases). Germline CDR1 KGHDR, CDR2 SFDVKD. The CDR3 runs 12 residues. V lost 9 bases to trimming and J lost 3 bases, with 8 bases between them. CDR3 residues: CATSGYYNEQFF. As DNA, the CDR3 is TGTGCCACCTCGGGATACTACAATGAGCAGTTCTTC.

This clone was seen a single time. The J gene is TRBJ1-4, the V gene TRBV5-6; D remains unclear. The germline V and J ends were trimmed by 1 base and 0 bases, with 13 bases remaining between them. The CDR3 sequence is 17 residues long. Germline V lookup: CDR1 SGHDT, CDR2 YYEEEE. As DNA, the CDR3 is TGTGCCAGCAGCTTGACAGTGGGATATGCAACTAATGAAAAACTGTTTTTT. As protein: CASSLTVGYATNEKLFF.

This chain connects TRBV28 to TRBJ1-1; 7 bases align to TRBD1. V lost 6 bases to trimming and J lost 5 bases; unmatched junction nucleotides: 12. Per the germline V gene, CDR1 is MDHEN and CDR2 is SYDVKM. The CDR3 extends over 15 amino acids. The CDR3: CASRVNRGRNTEAFF. CDR3 coding DNA: TGTGCCAGCAGAGTAAACAGGGGCCGAAATACTGAAGCTTTCTTT.

This clone was detected a few times. J is TRBJ1-2 and V is TRBV2; D is uncertain. CDR1 and CDR2 from the germline V gene are SNHLY and FYNNEI. V lost 3 bases to trimming and J lost 2 bases, with 10 bases between them. CDR3 size: 14 residues. The CDR3 sequence is CASSEGSHNYGYTF. CDR3 coding DNA: TGTGCCAGCAGTGAGGGGTCCCACAACTATGGCTACACCTTC.

CDR3 nucleotides: TGTGCCAGCAGCGTAAGGACAGAAGCCTACGAGCAGTACTTC. Its protein product is CASSVRTEAYEQYF. The rearrangement joins TRBV7-9 to TRBJ2-7; a weak D match, TRBD1 (6 bases). The CDR3 consists of 14 residues. CDR1 is SEHNR and CDR2 is FQNEAQ in the germline V gene (reference sequence). V gave up 5 bases and J gave up 2 bases, with 13 bases separating them.

The V call is TRBV7-3, the J call TRBJ1-3; TRBD1 matches at 7 bases. The junction had 10 bases not matched to a gene; V was cut back by 5 bases and J by 0 bases. The CDR3 is 17 amino acids. CDR1 is SGHTA and CDR2 is FQGTGA in the germline V gene. For the CDR3, the DNA is TGTGCCAGCAGCCCGATAACAGGGGCACTCTCTGGAAACACCATATATTTT. It is translated as CASSPITGALSGNTIYF. The full variable domain, in which reference TRBV7-3 and TRBJ1-3 provide the parts outside the CDR3, is GAGVSQTPSNKVTEKGKYVELRCDPISGHTALYWYRQSLGQGPEFLIYFQGTGAADDSGLPNDRFFAVRPEGSVSTLKIQRTERGDSAVYLCASSPITGALSGNTIYFGEGSWLTVV.

J is TRBJ1-6 and V is TRBV5-1; 9 nucleotides agree with TRBD1. With V trimmed by 5 bases and J by 10 bases, 13 bases remained unmatched. There are 16 residues in the CDR3. Germline assignment: CDR1 SGHRS and CDR2 YFSETQ. CDR3 nucleotide sequence: TGCGCCAGCAGGAACGGGACAGGGAGGGCGCGATCACCCCTCCACTTT. Residues: CASRNGTGRARSPLHF.

This clone was detected a few times. The rearrangement joins TRBV19 to TRBJ2-7, with TRBD1 identical over 7 bases. Germline V gene sequence: CDR1 LNHDA, CDR2 SQIVND (reference sequence). The V segment lost 6 bases and the J segment 2 bases; nucleotides outside the gene matches: 4. The CDR3 spans 13 residues. CDR3 nucleotides: TGTGCCAGTAGGAGACAGGGAACCTACGAGCAGTACTTC. This encodes CASRRQGTYEQYF.

J is TRBJ1-2 and V is TRBV5-1; 11 nucleotides agree with TRBD1. With V trimmed by 4 bases and J by 5 bases, 7 bases remained unmatched. CDR1 and CDR2 (germline): SGHRS, YFSETQ. The CDR3 covers 15 residues. This chain's CDR3 is CASSPWTGGSYGYTF. For the CDR3, the DNA is TGCGCCAGCAGCCCGTGGACAGGGGGCTCTTATGGCTACACCTTC.

The chain recombines TRBV19 with TRBJ2-1; D might be TRBD2 (5 bases). V was cut by 5 bases and J by 2 bases, with 13 bases left in between. CDR3 length: 15 amino acids. Germline V CDR1 and CDR2: LNHDA, SQIVND (reference sequence). This CDR3 reads CASSGGLPPYNEQFF. For the CDR3, the DNA is TGTGCCAGTAGTGGCGGACTTCCCCCCTACAATGAGCAGTTCTTC.

This chain connects TRBV5-4 to TRBJ2-7; 7 nucleotides match TRBD1. V lost 2 bases, J lost 3 bases, and 8 bases stayed unmatched. Germline V lookup: CDR1 SGHNT, CDR2 YYREEE (reference sequence). This CDR3 has 15 amino acids. CDR3 sequence reads: CASSLPGTEFYEQYF. In nucleotides, the CDR3 is TGTGCCAGCAGCTTACCCGGGACAGAATTCTACGAGCAGTACTTC.

The J gene is TRBJ2-1, the V gene TRBV10-3, with TRBD2 matching 7 bases. CDR3 size: 12 residues. Trimming at V came to 4 bases and at J to 9 bases, leaving 3 bases not matched to a gene. Germline assignment: CDR1 ENHRY and CDR2 SYGVKD. CDR3 sequence reads: CAISGGGSEQFF. The CDR3 nucleotides are TGTGCCATCAGTGGGGGGGGGAGTGAGCAGTTCTTC.

The chain is built from TRBV2 and TRBJ2-5; 7 nucleotides match TRBD1. This CDR3 contains 14 residues. V was clipped by 8 bases and J by 0 bases; unmatched bases: 6. CDR1 and CDR2 (germline): SNHLY, FYNNEI. The CDR3 DNA reads as TGTGCCAGCGGGGGACAGAGTTACCAAGAGACCCAGTACTTC. Translation gives CASGGQSYQETQYF.

The chain is built from TRBV4-1 and TRBJ2-3; 11 bases are a match to TRBD2. The V and J ends lost 0 bases and 0 bases, in that order; junction bases with no gene match: 8. The CDR3 loop spans 19 amino acids. In germline, CDR1 is MGHRA, CDR2 YSYEKL. CDR3 bases: TGCGCCAGCAGCCAAGATCTTCTAGCGGGGGGCGCTAGCACAGATACGCAGTATTTT. It specifies CASSQDLLAGGASTDTQYF.

The V and J genes are TRBV5-4 and TRBJ2-7, with D unclear. There are 14 residues in the CDR3. V was pared by 2 bases and J by 2 bases, with 11 bases between. Per the germline V gene, CDR1 is SGHNT and CDR2 is YYREEE (reference sequence). CDR3 region: CASSLSLSPYEQYF. In nucleotides, the CDR3 is TGTGCCAGCAGCTTAAGTCTCAGTCCCTACGAGCAGTACTTC.

This chain links TRBV28 with TRBJ1-2; D remains ambiguous. Germline CDR1 reads MDHEN; CDR2 reads SYDVKM. This CDR3 is 12 amino acids long. Trimming pared 3 bases from V and 8 bases from J, leaving 10 bases between. The CDR3 spells CASSFRVGGYTF. The CDR3 nucleotides are TGTGCCAGCAGTTTTCGGGTCGGGGGCTACACCTTC.